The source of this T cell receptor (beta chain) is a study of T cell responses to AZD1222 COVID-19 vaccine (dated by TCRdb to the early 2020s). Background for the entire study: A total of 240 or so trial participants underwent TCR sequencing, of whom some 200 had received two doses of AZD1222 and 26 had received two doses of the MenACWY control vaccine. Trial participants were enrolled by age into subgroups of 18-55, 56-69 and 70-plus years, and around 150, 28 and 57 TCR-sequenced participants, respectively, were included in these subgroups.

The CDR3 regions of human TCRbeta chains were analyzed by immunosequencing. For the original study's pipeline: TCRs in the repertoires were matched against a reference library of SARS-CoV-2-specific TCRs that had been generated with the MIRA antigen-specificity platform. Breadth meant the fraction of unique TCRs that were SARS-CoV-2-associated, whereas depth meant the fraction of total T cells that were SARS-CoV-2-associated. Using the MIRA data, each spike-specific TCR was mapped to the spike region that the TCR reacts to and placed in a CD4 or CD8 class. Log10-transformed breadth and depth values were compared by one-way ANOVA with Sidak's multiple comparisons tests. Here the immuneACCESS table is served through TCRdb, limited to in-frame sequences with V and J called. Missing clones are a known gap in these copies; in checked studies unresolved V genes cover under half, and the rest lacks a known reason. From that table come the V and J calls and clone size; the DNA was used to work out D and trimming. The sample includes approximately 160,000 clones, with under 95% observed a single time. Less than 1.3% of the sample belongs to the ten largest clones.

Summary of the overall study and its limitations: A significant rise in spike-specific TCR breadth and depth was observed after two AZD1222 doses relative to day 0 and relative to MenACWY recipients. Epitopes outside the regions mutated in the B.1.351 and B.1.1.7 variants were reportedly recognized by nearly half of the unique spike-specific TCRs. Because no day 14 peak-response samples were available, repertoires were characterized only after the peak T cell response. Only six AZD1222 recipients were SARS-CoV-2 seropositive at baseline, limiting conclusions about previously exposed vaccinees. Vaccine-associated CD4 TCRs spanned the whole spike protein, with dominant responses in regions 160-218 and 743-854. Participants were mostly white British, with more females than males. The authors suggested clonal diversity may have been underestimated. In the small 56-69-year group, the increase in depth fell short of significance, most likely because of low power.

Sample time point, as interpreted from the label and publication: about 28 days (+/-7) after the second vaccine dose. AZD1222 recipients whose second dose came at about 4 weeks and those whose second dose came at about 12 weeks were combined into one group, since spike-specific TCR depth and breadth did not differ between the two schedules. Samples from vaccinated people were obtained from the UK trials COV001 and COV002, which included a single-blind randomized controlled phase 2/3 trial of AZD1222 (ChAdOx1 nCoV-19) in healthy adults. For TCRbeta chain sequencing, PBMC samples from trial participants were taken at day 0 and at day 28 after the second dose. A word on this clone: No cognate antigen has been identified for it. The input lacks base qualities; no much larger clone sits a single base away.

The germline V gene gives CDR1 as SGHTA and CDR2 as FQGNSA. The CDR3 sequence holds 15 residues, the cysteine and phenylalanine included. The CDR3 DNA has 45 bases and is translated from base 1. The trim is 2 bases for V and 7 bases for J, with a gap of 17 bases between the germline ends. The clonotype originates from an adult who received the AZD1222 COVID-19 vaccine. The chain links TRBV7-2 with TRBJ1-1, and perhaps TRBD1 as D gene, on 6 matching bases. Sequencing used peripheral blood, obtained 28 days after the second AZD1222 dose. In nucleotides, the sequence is TGTGCCAGCAGCTTAAGAGAAGGGGGAAGAAATGAAGCTTTCTTT. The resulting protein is CASSLREGGRNEAFF.